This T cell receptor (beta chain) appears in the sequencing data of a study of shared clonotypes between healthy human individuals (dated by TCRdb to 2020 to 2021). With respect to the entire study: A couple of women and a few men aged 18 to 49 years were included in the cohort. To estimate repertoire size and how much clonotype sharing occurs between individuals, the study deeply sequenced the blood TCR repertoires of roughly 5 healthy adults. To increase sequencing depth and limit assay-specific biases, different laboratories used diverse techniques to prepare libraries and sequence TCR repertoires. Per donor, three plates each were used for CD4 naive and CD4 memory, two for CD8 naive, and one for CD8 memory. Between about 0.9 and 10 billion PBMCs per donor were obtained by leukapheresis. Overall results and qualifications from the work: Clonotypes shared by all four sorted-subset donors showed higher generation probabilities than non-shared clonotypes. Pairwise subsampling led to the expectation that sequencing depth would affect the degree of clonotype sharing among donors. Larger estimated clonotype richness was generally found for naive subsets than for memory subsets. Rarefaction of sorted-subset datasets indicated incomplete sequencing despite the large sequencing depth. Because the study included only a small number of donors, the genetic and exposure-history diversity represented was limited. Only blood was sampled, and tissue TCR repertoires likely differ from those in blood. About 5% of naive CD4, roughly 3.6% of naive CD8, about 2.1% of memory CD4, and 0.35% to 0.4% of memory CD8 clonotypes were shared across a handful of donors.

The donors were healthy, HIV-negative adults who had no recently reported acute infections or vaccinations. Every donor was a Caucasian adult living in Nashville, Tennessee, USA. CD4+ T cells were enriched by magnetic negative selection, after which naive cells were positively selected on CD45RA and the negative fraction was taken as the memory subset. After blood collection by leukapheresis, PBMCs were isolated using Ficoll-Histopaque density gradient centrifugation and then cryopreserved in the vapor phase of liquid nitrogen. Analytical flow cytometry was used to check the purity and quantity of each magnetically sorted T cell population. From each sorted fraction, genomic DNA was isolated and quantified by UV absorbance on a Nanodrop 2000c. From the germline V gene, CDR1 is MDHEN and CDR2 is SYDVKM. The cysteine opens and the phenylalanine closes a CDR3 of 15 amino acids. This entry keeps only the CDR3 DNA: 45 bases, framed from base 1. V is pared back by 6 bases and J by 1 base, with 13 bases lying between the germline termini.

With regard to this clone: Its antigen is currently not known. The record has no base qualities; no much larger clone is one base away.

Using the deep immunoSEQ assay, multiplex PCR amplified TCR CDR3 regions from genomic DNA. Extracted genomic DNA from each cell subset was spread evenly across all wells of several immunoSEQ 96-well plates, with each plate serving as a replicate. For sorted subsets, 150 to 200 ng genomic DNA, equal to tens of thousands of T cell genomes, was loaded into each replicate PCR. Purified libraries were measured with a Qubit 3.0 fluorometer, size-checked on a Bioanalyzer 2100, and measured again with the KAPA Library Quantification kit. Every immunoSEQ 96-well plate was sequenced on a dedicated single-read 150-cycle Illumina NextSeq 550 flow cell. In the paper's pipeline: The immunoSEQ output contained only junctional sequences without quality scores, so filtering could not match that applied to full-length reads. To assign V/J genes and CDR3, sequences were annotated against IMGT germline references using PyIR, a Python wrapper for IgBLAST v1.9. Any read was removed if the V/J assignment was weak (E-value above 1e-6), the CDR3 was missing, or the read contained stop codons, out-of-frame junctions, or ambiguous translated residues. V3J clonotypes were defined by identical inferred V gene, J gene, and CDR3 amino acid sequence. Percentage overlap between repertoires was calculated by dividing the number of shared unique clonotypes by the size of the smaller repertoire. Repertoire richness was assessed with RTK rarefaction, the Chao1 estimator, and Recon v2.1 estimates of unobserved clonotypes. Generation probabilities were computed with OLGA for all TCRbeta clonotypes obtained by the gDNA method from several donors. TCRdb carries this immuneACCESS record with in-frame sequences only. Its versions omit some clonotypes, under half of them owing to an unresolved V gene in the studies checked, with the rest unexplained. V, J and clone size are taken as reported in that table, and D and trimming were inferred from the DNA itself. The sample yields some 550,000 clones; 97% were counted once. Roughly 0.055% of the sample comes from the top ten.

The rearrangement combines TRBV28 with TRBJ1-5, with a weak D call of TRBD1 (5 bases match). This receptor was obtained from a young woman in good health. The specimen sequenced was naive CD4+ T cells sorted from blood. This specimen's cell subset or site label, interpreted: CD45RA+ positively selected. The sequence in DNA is TGTGCCAGCAGATCCGGGGGTTCGAGCAATCAGCCCCAGCATTTT. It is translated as CASRSGGSSNQPQHF.